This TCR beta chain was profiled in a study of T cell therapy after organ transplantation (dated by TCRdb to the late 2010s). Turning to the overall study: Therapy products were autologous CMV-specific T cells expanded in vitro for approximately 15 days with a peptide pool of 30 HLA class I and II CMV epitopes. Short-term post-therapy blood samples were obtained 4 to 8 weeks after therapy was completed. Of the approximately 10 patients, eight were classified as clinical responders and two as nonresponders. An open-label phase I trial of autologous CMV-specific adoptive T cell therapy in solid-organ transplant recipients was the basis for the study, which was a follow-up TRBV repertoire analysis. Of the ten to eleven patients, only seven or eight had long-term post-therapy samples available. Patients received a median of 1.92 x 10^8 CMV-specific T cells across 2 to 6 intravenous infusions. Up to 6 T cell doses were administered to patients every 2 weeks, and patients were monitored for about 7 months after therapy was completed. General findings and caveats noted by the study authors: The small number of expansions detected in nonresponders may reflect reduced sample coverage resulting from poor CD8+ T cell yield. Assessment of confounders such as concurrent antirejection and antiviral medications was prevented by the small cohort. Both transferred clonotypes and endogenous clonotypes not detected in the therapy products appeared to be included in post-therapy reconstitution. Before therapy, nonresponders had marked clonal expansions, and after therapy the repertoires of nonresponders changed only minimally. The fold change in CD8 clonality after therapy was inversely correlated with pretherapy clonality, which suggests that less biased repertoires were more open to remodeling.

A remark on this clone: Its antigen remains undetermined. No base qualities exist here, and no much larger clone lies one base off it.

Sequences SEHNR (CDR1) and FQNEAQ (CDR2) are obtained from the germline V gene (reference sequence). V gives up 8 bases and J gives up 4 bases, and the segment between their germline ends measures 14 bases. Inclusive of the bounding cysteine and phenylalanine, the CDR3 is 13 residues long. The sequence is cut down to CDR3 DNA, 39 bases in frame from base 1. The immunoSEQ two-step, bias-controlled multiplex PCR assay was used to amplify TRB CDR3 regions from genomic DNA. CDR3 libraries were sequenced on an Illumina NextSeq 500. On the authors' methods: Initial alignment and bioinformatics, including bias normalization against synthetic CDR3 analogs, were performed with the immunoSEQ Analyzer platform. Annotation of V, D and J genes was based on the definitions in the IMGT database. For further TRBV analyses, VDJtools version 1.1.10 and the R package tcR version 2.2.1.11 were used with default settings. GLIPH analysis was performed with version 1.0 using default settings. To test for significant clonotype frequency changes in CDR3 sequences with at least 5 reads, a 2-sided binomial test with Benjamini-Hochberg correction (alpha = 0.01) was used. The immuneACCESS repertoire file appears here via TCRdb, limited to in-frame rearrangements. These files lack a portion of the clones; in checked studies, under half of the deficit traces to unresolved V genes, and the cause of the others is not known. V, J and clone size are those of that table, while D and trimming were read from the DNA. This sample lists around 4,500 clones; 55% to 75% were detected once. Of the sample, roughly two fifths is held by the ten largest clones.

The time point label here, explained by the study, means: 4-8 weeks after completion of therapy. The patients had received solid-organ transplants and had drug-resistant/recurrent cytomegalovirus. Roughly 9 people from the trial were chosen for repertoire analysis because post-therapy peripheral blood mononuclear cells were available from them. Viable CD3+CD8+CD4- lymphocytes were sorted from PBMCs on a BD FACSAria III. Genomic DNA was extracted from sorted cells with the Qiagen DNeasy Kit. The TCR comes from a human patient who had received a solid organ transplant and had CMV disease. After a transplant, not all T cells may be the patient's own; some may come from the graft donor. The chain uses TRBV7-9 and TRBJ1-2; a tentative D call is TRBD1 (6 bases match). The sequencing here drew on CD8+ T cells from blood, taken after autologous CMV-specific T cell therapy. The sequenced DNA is TGTGCCAGCCGGGGGGGCGGTAGCTATGGCTACACCTTC. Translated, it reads CASRGGGSYGYTF.